Following are 20 T cell receptor beta chains from one sample sequenced in a study of regulatory T cells in long-lasting Graves disease. Investigators prepared the TCR beta libraries by applying iRepertoire HTBI primers and Arm-PCR of CDR3 regions. MiXCR, applied by TCRdb to the multiplex PCR reads, yields one record per CDR3 protein. The profile shows 450,000 to 650,000 distinct CDR3 sequences, 15% to 20% of them singletons. Stated time point: newly diagnosed GD, antithyroid drugs for less than 3 months. There was RNA extracted from PBMCs, and the TCR library was made from it. These data were also reused for a study on T cells in Graves' hyperthyroidism and ophthalmopathy.

Here the sequenced sample was peripheral blood mononuclear cells (PBMCs), taken at new diagnosis, from a patient treated with antithyroid drugs. The receptors originated from a woman aged 35-65 years with Graves disease.

This clonotype was observed a handful of times. V usage is TRBV10-2 and J usage is TRBJ1-1, with a tentative D call TRBD1 (5 bases). V gave up 11 bases and J gave up 10 bases, with 20 bases separating them. Germline CDR1 and CDR2: WSHSY and SAAADI. This CDR3 is 12 amino acids long. DNA of the CDR3: TGCGCCTCCGCCGACAGCGCCGGGGGAGCTTTCTTT. Its protein product is CASADSAGGAFF.

As regards this clonotype: This may be a read error: a much more frequent sequence differs by one nucleotide. This sequence joins TRBV6-1 and TRBJ2-7, with D tentatively TRBD1 or TRBD2 (5 bases each). The CDR3 has 15 amino acids. Germline V lookup: CDR1 MNHNS, CDR2 SASEGT. Trimming took 8 bases from V and 1 from J, leaving 18 bases between them. The DNA of the CDR3 is TGTGCCAGCCGATCTGTTATTGGGGGATCCTACGAGCAGTACTTC. Amino acids: CASRSVIGGSYEQYF.

The CDR3 sequence is CAWSVSNLNTEAFF. DNA for the CDR3: TGTGCCTGGAGTGTGAGCAACCTGAACACTGAAGCTTTCTTT. The chain couples TRBV30 to TRBJ1-1, with D unresolved. The CDR3 has 14 amino acids. V lost 0 bases and J lost 0, with 8 bases in between. Germline V CDR1 and CDR2: GTSNPN, SVGIG (reference sequence).

In its sample, this clonotype was seen many times. V usage is TRBV3-1 and J usage is TRBJ1-2, with a tentative D call TRBD1 (5 bases). This CDR3 is built from 13 residues. Trimming shortened V by 3 bases and J by 3 bases, and 8 bases separated the two germline ends. The germline V gene has CDR1 LGHDT and CDR2 YNNKEL (reference sequence). CDR3 coding DNA: TGTGCCAGCAGCCATGACAGTTACTATGGCTACACCTTC. It translates to CASSHDSYYGYTF.

J is TRBJ2-5 and V is TRBV30, with a weak D call TRBD2 (6 bases). Germline loops: CDR1 GTSNPN, CDR2 SVGIG (reference sequence). The CDR3 covers 14 residues. Trimming pared 2 bases from V and 2 bases from J, leaving 12 bases between. The CDR3 loop is CAWSQAGQQETQYF. In DNA form, the CDR3 reads TGTGCCTGGAGTCAAGCGGGCCAACAAGAGACCCAGTACTTC.

This clonotype is a singleton in its sample. The J gene is TRBJ2-6, the V gene TRBV9; D ambiguous. Germline V gene sequence: CDR1 SGDLS, CDR2 YYNGEE. Trimming left V 0 bases short and J 0 bases short, with 4 bases between. This CDR3 has 15 amino acids. The CDR3 DNA sequence: TGTGCCAGCAGCGTAGAGGGCTCTGGGGCCAACGTCCTGACTTTC. Protein sequence: CASSVEGSGANVLTF.

V and J are TRBV4-1 and TRBJ1-5; no definite D call. Germline loops: CDR1 MGHRA, CDR2 YSYEKL. V was pared by 8 bases and J by 3 bases, with 11 bases between. This CDR3 contains 13 residues. The chain's CDR3 is CASASRDNQPQHF. As DNA, the CDR3 is TGCGCCAGCGCTAGTCGGGACAATCAGCCCCAGCATTTT.

The V gene is TRBV30, the J gene TRBJ1-5, with D possibly being TRBD1 (5 bases). The ends were cut back, 0 bases at V and 6 bases at J, with 9 bases in the middle. Germline CDR1 GTSNPN, CDR2 SVGIG (reference sequence). The CDR3 consists of 13 residues. This CDR3 is CAWSVQGIQPQHF. CDR3 bases: TGTGCCTGGAGTGTCCAGGGAATTCAGCCCCAGCATTTT.

This clonotype was counted ten times or more. The gene calls are TRBV6-1 and TRBJ2-3, with TRBD2 matching 13 bases. V was clipped by 6 bases and J by 4 bases; unmatched bases: 16. This CDR3 has 19 amino acids. Germline loops: CDR1 MNHNS, CDR2 SASEGT. The CDR3 DNA sequence: TGTGCCAGCAGAGGACTAGCGGGGGCCACTTTAGCCTGGGCAGATACGCAGTATTTT. Its protein is CASRGLAGATLAWADTQYF.

The chain uses TRBV6-1 and TRBJ2-7, with a possible D match to TRBD2 (6 bases). CDR3 length: 15 residues. Germline V gene sequence: CDR1 MNHNS, CDR2 SASEGT. V was cut by 4 bases and J by 6 bases, with 19 bases left in between. As DNA, the CDR3 is TGTGCCAGCAGTGGTGGAGGGGCGTACCCCTCCGAGCAGTACTTC. Its translation: CASSGGGAYPSEQYF.

This clonotype was found many times. V gene TRBV3-1 combines with J gene TRBJ2-1; a possible D gene is TRBD2 (5 bases). The CDR3 loop spans 14 amino acids. V was clipped by 10 bases and J by 3 bases, with 16 bases between them. The germline V gene encodes CDR1 LGHDT and CDR2 YNNKEL (reference sequence). The CDR3 sequence: CATCSSGLYNEQFF. CDR3 sequence (DNA): TGTGCCACCTGCTCGAGCGGACTCTACAATGAGCAGTTCTTC.

This clonotype was counted at least ten times. The chain recombines TRBV5-6 with TRBJ1-5; no reliable D call. The CDR3 length is 15 residues. V was clipped by 1 base and J by 1 base, with 9 bases between them. Germline CDR1 is SGHDT and CDR2 is YYEEEE. The CDR3 loop is CASSLSPKSNQPQHF. The CDR3 coding sequence is TGTGCCAGCAGCTTGAGCCCGAAGAGCAATCAGCCCCAGCATTTT.

This clonotype was seen a single time. The chain employs TRBV11-1 and TRBJ2-7; 10 bases fit TRBD1. CDR3 size: 15 residues. The J segment lost 7 bases and the V segment lost 4 bases, leaving 10 bases of the junction unmatched. Germline CDR1 reads SGHAT; CDR2 reads FQDESV (reference sequence). The CDR3 bases are TGTGCCAGCAGCTCTCTCCGACAGGGGGCCGGGGAGCAGTACTTC. Translating it yields CASSSLRQGAGEQYF.

This clonotype was seen repeatedly, ten times or more. The chain is built from TRBV2 and TRBJ1-4; D perhaps matches TRBD1 (6 bases). V shed 4 bases and J shed 5 bases, with 14 bases lying between them. The CDR3 runs 15 residues. CDR1 is SNHLY and CDR2 is FYNNEI in the germline V gene. This CDR3 is CASSGQVGGNEKLFF. CDR3 coding DNA: TGTGCCAGCAGTGGACAGGTCGGGGGGAATGAAAAACTGTTTTTT.

The chain recombines TRBV7-3 with TRBJ1-2, with D unresolved. This CDR3 spans 13 amino acids. Germline V gives CDR1 SGHTA, CDR2 FQGTGA. V dropped 1 base and J dropped 6 bases, with 9 bases sitting between them. The CDR3 region has the DNA TGTGCCAGCAGCTTAAGCGAAGTTGATGGCTACACCTTC. This sequence encodes CASSLSEVDGYTF.

This clonotype occurred many times. The rearrangement joins TRBV7-4 to TRBJ1-5; no firm D call. The V gene lost 2 bases and the J gene lost 10 bases, with 18 bases spanning the gap. CDR1 and CDR2 (germline): SGHVT, SQSDAQ. The CDR3 totals 15 residues. This CDR3 reads CASSLNSLTTLPQHF. Written as DNA, the CDR3 is TGTGCCAGCAGCTTAAATTCCCTCACGACGCTTCCCCAGCATTTT.

The chain is built from TRBV6-5 and TRBJ2-5, with 8 bases fitting TRBD1. Germline V lookup: CDR1 MNHEY, CDR2 SVGAGI. Trimming at V came to 2 bases and at J to 3 bases, leaving 5 bases not matched to a gene. This CDR3 comprises 15 residues. In DNA form, the CDR3 reads TGTGCCAGCAGTTACCGGGCGACAGGGGAAGAGACCCAGTACTTC. It yields the protein CASSYRATGEETQYF.

This clonotype came up a few times. This chain connects TRBV5-1 to TRBJ2-1, with D possibly matching TRBD2 (6 bases). This CDR3 comprises 16 residues. V was shortened by 4 bases and J by 0 bases, with 14 bases between the two germline ends. Germline lookup yields CDR1 SGHRS and CDR2 YFSETQ. CDR3 DNA: TGCGCCAGCAGCCCGGAGGGGTTTAGCTCCTACAATGAGCAGTTCTTC. Its translation is CASSPEGFSSYNEQFF.

The sample holds a few counts of this clonotype. V usage is TRBV6-1 and J usage is TRBJ2-1, with D possibly called TRBD1 or TRBD2 (6 bases each). The V gene's germline CDR1 is MNHNS and CDR2 SASEGT. The V and J ends lost 6 bases and 0 bases respectively, with 15 bases between them. The CDR3 totals 16 residues. The CDR3 DNA follows: TGTGCCAGCAGCCAAAGGGGGGTTAGCTCCTACAATGAGCAGTTCTTC. Translated: CASSQRGVSSYNEQFF.

The V and J genes are TRBV5-1 and TRBJ1-4, with TRBD1 as a possible D gene (5 bases). Deletions cut 4 bases from V and 5 bases from J, with 12 bases between. The germline CDR1 and CDR2 sequences are SGHRS and YFSETQ. The CDR3 spans 14 residues. The CDR3 DNA reads as TGCGCCAGCAGCCGAGCTGGGGCCAATGAAAAACTGTTTTTT. Its translation: CASSRAGANEKLFF.